These T cell receptor beta chains were read from a single sample in a study of T cell changes during pregnancy in multiple sclerosis. Assay: immunoSEQ multiplex PCR; the TCRdb copy retains only in-frame clones and omits some. The data contain tens of thousands of clones, about 90% of them singletons. This sample comprised CD4+ T cells from peripheral blood mononuclear cells, obtained in the second trimester of pregnancy. The receptor set was obtained from a female donor with multiple sclerosis, enrolled in a pregnancy study. Both conserved end residues are part of each CDR3. Fields, in order: clone size, D gene, V gene, J gene, CDR3 DNA, CDR3 protein. The D gene is left open where the match is weak. The listing skips clone size in some rows; elsewhere it reads once, few, many or a size class.

abundance: few; d_gene: -; v_gene: TRBV29-1; j_gene: TRBJ2-3; CDR3nt: TGCAGCGTTGATCCGGGCACAGATACGCAGTATTTT; CDR3aa: CSVDPGTDTQYF
abundance: -; d_gene: TRBD1; v_gene: TRBV7-9; j_gene: TRBJ1-2; CDR3nt: TGTGCCAGCAGCGGAGCGGGGACAGGGTATAATGGCTACACCTTC; CDR3aa: CASSGAGTGYNGYTF
abundance: -; d_gene: TRBD1; v_gene: TRBV2; j_gene: TRBJ1-4; CDR3nt: TGTGCCAGCATCTCAAAAGAGACAGGGACTGAAAAACTGTTTTTT; CDR3aa: CASISKETGTEKLFF
abundance: -; d_gene: TRBD2; v_gene: TRBV5-6; j_gene: TRBJ2-5; CDR3nt: TGTGCCAGCAGCTCCAGCGGGGGGGCGAGAGAGACCCAGTACTTC; CDR3aa: CASSSSGGARETQYF
abundance: -; d_gene: -; v_gene: TRBV7-2; j_gene: TRBJ2-1; CDR3nt: TGTGCCAGCAGCTTACCGACTAGCAATGAGCAGTTCTTC; CDR3aa: CASSLPTSNEQFF
abundance: few; d_gene: -; v_gene: TRBV29-1; j_gene: TRBJ1-1; CDR3nt: TGCAGCGTTGAAGAAGGGGGTTACACTGAAGCTTTCTTT; CDR3aa: CSVEEGGYTEAFF
abundance: -; d_gene: TRBD1; v_gene: TRBV30; j_gene: TRBJ2-7; CDR3nt: TGTGCCTGGACTCGGGACAGCGTTTACGAGCAGTACTTC; CDR3aa: CAWTRDSVYEQYF
abundance: -; d_gene: TRBD1; v_gene: TRBV6-5; j_gene: TRBJ1-2; CDR3nt: TGTGCCAGCAGTACCGGGACAGGCGGCTATGGCTACACCTTC; CDR3aa: CASSTGTGGYGYTF
abundance: -; d_gene: TRBD2; v_gene: TRBV7-9; j_gene: TRBJ2-1; CDR3nt: TGTGCCAGCAGCCGTGGACTAGCGGGTTACAATGAGCAGTTCTTC; CDR3aa: CASSRGLAGYNEQFF
abundance: -; d_gene: TRBD1; v_gene: TRBV5-4; j_gene: TRBJ2-7; CDR3nt: TGTGCCAGCAGTTCCCGGGACAGGGCGTACGAGCAGTACTTC; CDR3aa: CASSSRDRAYEQYF
abundance: -; d_gene: TRBD1; v_gene: TRBV5-1; j_gene: TRBJ1-6; CDR3nt: TGCGCCAGCAGCTTCAGTCTACAGGGGACGAATTCACCCCTCCACTTT; CDR3aa: CASSFSLQGTNSPLHF
abundance: -; d_gene: -; v_gene: TRBV5-5; j_gene: TRBJ2-2; CDR3nt: TGTGCCAGCAGCGGACGGGGAATAAGCACCGGGGAGCTGTTTTTT; CDR3aa: CASSGRGISTGELFF
abundance: -; d_gene: -; v_gene: TRBV18; j_gene: TRBJ2-7; CDR3nt: TGTGCCAGCTCACCAGTTGGGGGGCTAGCGGTCCACGAGCAGTACTTC; CDR3aa: CASSPVGGLAVHEQYF